This TCR beta chain was sequenced during a study of PD-1 blockade in classical Hodgkin lymphoma. General study results and limits: Repertoire differences have undefined causes, possibly disease activity or prior therapy. Whereas CD4+ TCR diversity had risen significantly by C4D1, CD8+ TCR diversity had not.

Details on this clone: As yet, its antigen is unknown.

This table comes from immunoSEQ multiplex PCR, and its TCRdb copy is limited to in-frame clones, with some not included. Here the sample spans 80,000 to 100,000 clones, roughly 91% being singletons. Time point specified: cycle 4 day 1 (C4D1), after 5 to 7 weeks of nivolumab. Exposure to brentuximab vedotin varied, and each patient had relapsed following autologous stem cell transplantation. The CDR3 consists of 14 residues. V shed 5 bases and J shed 3 bases, with 13 bases lying between them. Germline V gives CDR1 SGHVS, CDR2 FQNEAQ. The sequencing here drew on peripheral blood mononuclear cells (PBMCs), taken before the fourth cycle of nivolumab. V usage is TRBV7-8 and J usage is TRBJ1-2; a weak D match, TRBD1 (5 bases). The TCR originated in a human donor with classical Hodgkin lymphoma. The CDR3 bases are TGTGCCAGCAGCCTTGGGAGGGGTTACTATGGCTACACCTTC. This translates into CASSLGRGYYGYTF. Supplemented by reference TRBV7-8 and TRBJ1-2, the full variable domain reads GAGVSQSPRYKVAKRGQDVALRCDPISGHVSLFWYQQALGQGPEFLTYFQNEAQLDKSGLPSDRFFAERPEGSVSTLKIQRTQQEDSAVYLCASSLGRGYYGYTFGSGTRLTVV.